One and the same sample provided the 20 T cell receptor beta chains below, sequenced in a study of T cells in Graves' hyperthyroidism and ophthalmopathy. RNA transcripts were the template for amplifying TCR beta CDR3 regions. The HTBI primer set drove a first-round RT-PCR of the TCR CDR3. From the multiplex PCR reads, TCRdb called clonotypes with MiXCR, one entry per CDR3 protein. The data show 90,000 to 120,000 distinct CDR3 sequences, approximately 15% seen once. The specimen was blood. The receptors derive from a woman between 50 and 59 years old with Graves' hyperthyroidism.

Many counts were recorded for this clonotype. The chain joins TRBV28 to TRBJ2-3, with no clear D. Per the germline V gene, CDR1 is MDHEN and CDR2 is SYDVKM. The CDR3 extends over 12 amino acids. Trimming shortened V by 3 bases and J by 2 bases, and 3 bases separated the two germline ends. CDR3 region: CASSLTTDTQYF. CDR3 nucleotides: TGTGCCAGCAGTTTGACCACAGATACGCAGTATTTT.

The genes are TRBV6-2 or TRBV6-3 and TRBJ2-7, with D perhaps matching TRBD2 (5 bases). The V gene lost 0 bases and the J gene lost 2 bases, with 8 bases spanning the gap. The CDR3 spans 14 residues. Germline loops: CDR1 MNHEY, CDR2 SVGEGT. The CDR3 here is CASSYSSGTYEQYF. DNA of the CDR3: TGTGCCAGCAGTTACTCCAGCGGAACCTACGAGCAGTACTTC.

V and J are TRBV4-1 and TRBJ2-1, with 11 bases matching TRBD2. There are 15 residues in the CDR3. Germline V lookup: CDR1 MGHRA, CDR2 YSYEKL. With V trimmed by 0 bases and J by 9 bases, 4 bases remained unmatched. The CDR3 region is CASSQDLAGGSEQFF. The CDR3, as DNA: TGCGCCAGCAGCCAAGATCTAGCGGGAGGCAGTGAGCAGTTCTTC.

This clonotype was observed many times. The chain has TRBV7-9 and TRBJ1-1, with D perhaps TRBD1 (5 bases). Trimming shortened V by 6 bases and J by 3 bases, and 11 bases separated the two germline ends. Germline lookup yields CDR1 SEHNR and CDR2 FQNEAQ (reference sequence). CDR3 length equals 13 residues. As DNA, the CDR3 is TGTGCCAGCAGTCCACGCAGGGACACTGAAGCTTTCTTT. This translates into CASSPRRDTEAFF.

The V call is TRBV20-1, the J call TRBJ2-3, with TRBD1 matching over 8 bases. The V segment lost 7 bases and the J segment 2 bases; nucleotides outside the gene matches: 11. Germline V lookup: CDR1 DFQATT, CDR2 SNEGSKA (reference sequence). CDR3 length equals 15 residues. The CDR3 bases are TGCAGTGTTCTACAGGGGGACCCCTTCACAGATACGCAGTATTTT. It is translated as CSVLQGDPFTDTQYF.

Many counts were recorded for this clonotype. V gene TRBV3-1 combines with J gene TRBJ2-7, with D perhaps matching TRBD2 (7 bases). The ends were cut back, 4 bases at V and 5 bases at J, with 9 bases in the middle. Germline CDR1 LGHDT, CDR2 YNNKEL (reference sequence). The CDR3 runs to 12 residues. CDR3: CASSRGGDEQYF. CDR3 sequence (DNA): TGTGCCAGCAGCCGGGGGGGCGACGAGCAGTACTTC.

This clonotype was seen at least ten times. The chain links TRBV3-1 to TRBJ2-7; 10 bases agree with TRBD1. The CDR3 has 15 amino acids. CDR1 and CDR2 from the germline V gene are LGHDT and YNNKEL (reference sequence). The ends lost 3 bases at V and 5 bases at J; junction bases unmatched: 7. The CDR3 region is CASSQRDRGSDEQYF. DNA for the CDR3: TGTGCCAGCAGCCAGAGGGACAGGGGATCTGACGAGCAGTACTTC.

At least ten counts were recorded for this clonotype. This chain joins TRBV2 and TRBJ2-2; 15 bases match TRBD2. The CDR3 is 15 residues long. J was trimmed by 4 bases and V by 10 bases; bases with no gene match: 4. Germline V gives CDR1 SNHLY, CDR2 FYNNEI. CDR3 nucleotide sequence: TGTGCCACCGGACTAGCGGGAGGGCCCACCGGGGAGCTGTTTTTT. Translated: CATGLAGGPTGELFF.

This clonotype was detected many times. The V and J genes are TRBV10-3 and TRBJ2-1; D may be TRBD2 (6 bases). With 0 bases removed from V and 7 bases from J, the gap between germline ends came to 13 bases. The CDR3 contains 15 residues. Germline lookup yields CDR1 ENHRY and CDR2 SYGVKD. The CDR3 DNA reads TGTGCCATCAGTGAGTCGACGTCAGCGGGTAATGAGCAGTTCTTC. Amino acids: CAISESTSAGNEQFF.

This clonotype has a handful of counts. This rearrangement joins TRBV5-1 to TRBJ1-5; possibly TRBD1 for D (5 bases). Germline V gene sequence: CDR1 SGHRS, CDR2 YFSETQ. The CDR3 has 14 residues. Trimming removed 0 bases at V and 2 bases at J, with 6 bases between. Here the CDR3 reads CASSLEGRNQPQHF. The DNA for the CDR3 is TGCGCCAGCAGCTTGGAGGGGCGCAATCAGCCCCAGCATTTT.

This clonotype was observed many times. The chain couples TRBV3-1 to TRBJ2-3, with D unclear. Germline V CDR1 and CDR2: LGHDT, YNNKEL (reference sequence). Trimming took 4 bases from V and 1 from J, leaving 12 bases between them. The CDR3 length is 15 residues. CDR3 DNA sequence: TGTGCCAGCAGCCGCGACTTGTGGGGCACAGATACGCAGTATTTT. It encodes CASSRDLWGTDTQYF.

The V and J genes are TRBV7-2 and TRBJ1-5; D unresolved. The germline gives CDR1 SGHTA, CDR2 FQGNSA. V was trimmed by 1 base and J by 7 bases, leaving 8 bases between them. This CDR3 spans 13 amino acids. The CDR3 region has the DNA TGTGCCAGCAGCTTAGATTTAGGGCAGCCCCAGCATTTT. This encodes CASSLDLGQPQHF.

In this sample, this clonotype turned up many times. V gene TRBV20-1 combines with J gene TRBJ2-3; 10 bases align to TRBD2. Trimming took 2 bases from V and 2 from J; bases not matched to a gene: 7. CDR3 length: 16 amino acids. Germline CDR1 is DFQATT and CDR2 is SNEGSKA (reference sequence). CDR3 in amino acids: CSARRTSGLNTDTQYF. In nucleotides, the CDR3 is TGCAGTGCTAGAAGGACTAGCGGACTAAACACAGATACGCAGTATTTT.

There are many counts of this clonotype. The chain is built from TRBV27 and TRBJ1-1, with 9 bases lining up with TRBD1. The V gene's germline CDR1 is MNHEY and CDR2 SMNVEV (reference sequence). The CDR3 totals 15 residues. V lost 4 bases to trimming and J lost 5 bases; unmatched junction nucleotides: 8. For the CDR3, the DNA is TGTGCCAGCAGTTCACAGGGGGCGCGGATTACTGAAGCTTTCTTT. This codes for CASSSQGARITEAFF.

In its sample, this clonotype was seen many times. The chain carries TRBV27 and TRBJ2-1, with D perhaps TRBD1 or TRBD2 (5 bases each). Trimming cost V 6 bases and J 9 bases, with 12 bases left between them. The CDR3 consists of 12 residues. Germline CDR1 is MNHEY and CDR2 is SMNVEV (reference sequence). CDR3 nucleotides: TGTGCCAGCAGGACGGGGCCTAGTGAGCAGTTCTTC. Its translation: CASRTGPSEQFF.

This clonotype was recorded at least ten times. This sequence joins TRBV3-1 and TRBJ2-1; D is unresolved. CDR1 and CDR2 from the germline V gene are LGHDT and YNNKEL (reference sequence). V was clipped by 1 base and J by 6 bases, with 10 bases between them. The CDR3 contains 14 residues. Written as DNA, the CDR3 is TGTGCCAGCAGCCAAGTTTTCCCTCCCAATGAGCAGTTCTTC. Protein sequence: CASSQVFPPNEQFF.

The sample holds many counts of this clonotype. The chain joins TRBV11-2 to TRBJ2-1; TRBD1 is a possible D gene (5 bases). Germline CDR1 and CDR2: SGHAT and FQNNGV. V was clipped by 5 bases and J by 7 bases, with 9 bases between them. The CDR3 contains 12 residues. The CDR3 bases are TGTGCCAGCAGCCCTGACAGTAATGAGCAGTTCTTC. It yields the protein CASSPDSNEQFF.

This clonotype occurred many times. This chain connects TRBV30 to TRBJ2-1; D call uncertain. CDR1 GTSNPN and CDR2 SVGIG come from the germline V gene (reference sequence). Trimming pared 3 bases from V and 15 bases from J, leaving 12 bases between. The CDR3 consists of 10 residues. The CDR3, as DNA: TGTGCCTGGAGAATCGAACGGGCGTTCTTC. Translating gives CAWRIERAFF.

This clonotype came up many times. The J gene is TRBJ2-1, the V gene TRBV28; 10 nucleotides match TRBD2. Germline lookup yields CDR1 MDHEN and CDR2 SYDVKM. The J segment lost 0 bases and the V segment lost 8 bases, leaving 7 bases of the junction unmatched. CDR3 length equals 16 residues. The CDR3 bases are TGTGCCAGCGGGGGGACTAGCGCCAGCTCCTACAATGAGCAGTTCTTC. Amino acid sequence: CASGGTSASSYNEQFF. The full variable domain, in which reference TRBV28 and TRBJ2-1 provide the parts outside the CDR3, is DVKVTQSSRYLVKRTGEKVFLECVQDMDHENMFWYRQDPGLGLRLIYFSYDVKMKEKGDIPEGYSVSREKKERFSLILESASTNQTSMYLCASGGTSASSYNEQFFGPGTRLTVL.

In this sample, this clonotype turned up many times. V is TRBV28 and J is TRBJ1-5; D is ambiguous. The CDR3 consists of 17 residues. V lost 5 bases, J lost 0 bases, and 17 bases lay in between. Germline V gene sequence: CDR1 MDHEN, CDR2 SYDVKM. The CDR3 DNA is TGTGCCAGCAGTACCAATAAAGGAGTTTATAGCAATCAGCCCCAGCATTTT. This codes for CASSTNKGVYSNQPQHF.